This T cell receptor (beta chain) was retrieved from a study of blood T cell repertoires in COVID-19. In the study overall: Samples representing acute and convalescent COVID-19 were sourced from the United States, Italy and Spain. From T cells, B-cell-depleted T cells, or PBMCs came the material, which was cDNA or gDNA.

Under the authors' procedure: Quantification of nucleated cells was approximated via reference gene primer amplification. Method: immunoSEQ multiplex PCR; TCRdb's copy keeps in-frame clones and lacks some. The V and J calls and clone size come from that table; D and trimming were worked out from the DNA. The sample lists roughly 75,000 clones, about 90% seen once, with around a sixth in the top ten. CDR1 is SGHDT, CDR2 YYEEEE, per germline. V lost 4 bases and J lost 1; bases outside the gene matches: 5. CDR3 length: 15 residues. This chain links TRBV5-6 with TRBJ2-3; 8 positions match TRBD1. This receptor was taken from a man older than 75 in a cohort sampled during active COVID-19. Material: peripheral blood. The CDR3 sequence is CASSPDRDGTDTQYF. CDR3 bases: TGTGCCAGCAGCCCGGACAGGGACGGCACAGATACGCAGTATTTT.